Listed below are T cell receptor beta chains from one sample, sequenced in a study of T cell repertoires in cytomegalovirus infection. TCRdb used MiXCR to reprocess the reads, holding one entry per CDR3 protein. Seen here are about 830,000 distinct CDR3 sequences, 30% to 35% observed once, and the top ten hold over 10%. These TCRs' antigens remain unknown. Source: cultured CD8+ T cells from PBMCs, taken from culture after CMV antigen stimulation. The receptors derive from a human donor in good health (CMV status not recorded). Some clones in this sample may be carry-over from other donors' samples. CDR3s include the opening cysteine and the closing phenylalanine or tryptophan. D genes are given only for firm matches. Size tells how often a clone was seen (once, few, many) or the class of an expanded clone, and some rows leave it out.

d_gene | abundance | j_gene | v_gene | len | CDR3aa | CDR3nt
TRBD1 | few | TRBJ2-7 | TRBV12-5 | 16 | CASGLVLGQGFGEQYF | TGTGCTAGTGGTTTGGTACTGGGACAGGGTTTTGGCGAGCAGTACTTC
TRBD1 | many | TRBJ2-2 | TRBV9 | 18 | CASSADRGRAGNTGELFF | TGTGCCAGCAGCGCGGACAGGGGGCGCGCGGGGAACACCGGGGAGCTGTTTTTT
- | few | TRBJ1-6 | TRBV10-3 | 17 | CAISEVQPTSYNSPLHF | TGTGCCATCAGTGAGGTGCAACCCACATCCTATAATTCACCCCTCCACTTT
- | - | TRBJ2-3 | TRBV28 | 14 | CASSLLRGRDTQYF | TGTGCCAGCAGTCTGTTGAGGGGCCGGGATACGCAGTATTTT
TRBD2 | few | TRBJ2-3 | TRBV11-2 | 17 | CASSFPGGSGATDTQYF | TGTGCCAGCAGCTTCCCCGGGGGGAGCGGGGCCACAGATACGCAGTATTTT
- | many | TRBJ2-3 | TRBV7-9 | 11 | CASSFGIEGYF | TGTGCCAGCAGCTTTGGGATCGAGGGGTATTTT
- | many | TRBJ1-2 | TRBV27 | 13 | CASSPRGNYGYTF | TGTGCCAGCAGTCCTCGAGGGAACTATGGCTACACCTTC
- | - | TRBJ2-2 | TRBV27 | 16 | CASSFTGTLGTGELFF | TGTGCCAGCAGTTTTACCGGGACCCTAGGGACCGGGGAGCTGTTTTTT
- | few | TRBJ2-1 | TRBV4-1 | 14 | CASSQDRGRHEQFF | TGCGCCAGCAGCCAAGACAGAGGGCGGCATGAGCAGTTCTTC
- | - | TRBJ2-2 | TRBV9 | 16 | CASSPQGGHMPGELFF | TGTGCCAGCAGTCCGCAGGGGGGGCATATGCCCGGGGAGCTGTTTTTT
- | few | TRBJ2-1 | TRBV20-1 | 12 | CSASGMELGQFF | TGCAGTGCTAGCGGGATGGAGCTGGGGCAGTTCTTC
TRBD1 | few | TRBJ2-1 | TRBV7-9 | 14 | CASSETGAVGEQFF | TGTGCCAGCAGCGAGACAGGGGCAGTCGGTGAGCAGTTCTTC
- | few | TRBJ1-1 | TRBV4-1 | 15 | CASSQGKLVNTEAFF | TGCGCCAGCAGCCAAGGGAAGTTAGTGAACACTGAAGCTTTCTTT
- | - | TRBJ2-1 | TRBV9 | 13 | CASSPGSSDEQFF | TGTGCCAGCAGCCCGGGGAGTTCCGATGAGCAGTTCTTC
- | - | TRBJ1-4 | TRBV29-1 | 13 | CSVNPPGQEKLFF | TGCAGCGTCAACCCCCCCGGGCAGGAAAAACTGTTTTTT
- | - | TRBJ1-1 | TRBV19 | 16 | CASSIDSGRPNTEAFF | TGTGCCAGTAGTATAGATTCCGGACGGCCGAACACTGAAGCTTTCTTT
- | - | TRBJ1-5 | TRBV27 | 13 | CASSLYQGLPQHF | TGTGCCAGCAGTTTATACCAGGGTCTACCCCAGCATTTT
- | - | TRBJ1-6 | TRBV5-6 | 14 | CASSPTQFGSPLHF | TGTGCCAGCAGCCCGACACAGTTTGGTTCACCCCTCCACTTT
- | - | TRBJ2-4 | TRBV4-1 | 12 | CASSQDRDIQYF | TGCGCCAGCAGCCAAGATAGGGACATTCAGTACTTC
- | few | TRBJ2-1 | TRBV7-6 | 16 | CASSLSRDISINEQFF | TGTGCCAGCAGCTTAAGCAGGGACATCTCCATCAATGAGCAGTTCTTC
- | - | TRBJ2-3 | TRBV7-9 | 16 | CASSSNGQLGTDTQYF | TGTGCCAGCAGCTCAAATGGTCAGCTCGGCACAGATACGCAGTATTTT
- | many | TRBJ2-5 | TRBV2 | 15 | CASFRDKDDQETQYF | TGTGCCAGCTTCCGGGACAAGGACGACCAAGAGACCCAGTACTTC